The entry below describes one T cell receptor (beta chain). The antigen this receptor binds is unknown. One base away there is no much larger clone; base qualities are not given. The CDR3 contains 15 residues, cysteine and phenylalanine counted. Only the CDR3 part of the read is kept: 45 bases, read in frame from the first base. The germline V and J ends show losses of 6 bases and 9 bases respectively, and no gene match explains 10 bases of the junction. Based on the germline V gene (reference sequence), the CDR1 and CDR2 sequences are MNHEY and SMNVEV. This sample is drawn from a study of shared clonotypes between healthy human individuals (TCRdb year 2020). For context, the study as a whole: The cohort included three men and a couple of women between 18 and 49 years of age. Per donor, three plates each were used for CD4 naive and CD4 memory, two for CD8 naive, and one for CD8 memory. Blood TCR repertoires of several healthy adults were deeply sequenced to estimate repertoire size and the extent of clonotype sharing between individuals. To increase sequencing depth and limit assay-specific biases, different laboratories used diverse techniques to prepare libraries and sequence TCR repertoires. Leukapheresis yielded between about 0.9 and 9 billion PBMCs per donor.

Using the deep immunoSEQ assay, TCR CDR3 regions were amplified from genomic DNA by multiplex PCR. Genomic DNA extracted from each cell subset was distributed evenly over all wells of several immunoSEQ 96-well plates, and each plate served as one replicate. For sorted subsets, about 0.2 ug genomic DNA, equal to approximately 30,000 T cell genomes, was loaded into each replicate PCR. The purified libraries were quantified using a Qubit 3.0 fluorometer, sized with a Bioanalyzer 2100, and then quantified again using the KAPA Library Quantification kit. Each immunoSEQ 96-well plate was sequenced on its own single-read 150-cycle Illumina NextSeq 550 flow cell. The original methods were these. Because only junctional sequences without quality scores were contained in the immunoSEQ output, filtering matching that applied to full-length reads could not be performed. Sequences were annotated with PyIR, a Python wrapper for IgBLAST v1.9, using IMGT germline references to assign V/J genes and CDR3. Reads with weak V/J assignments (E-value above 1e-6), missing CDR3, stop codons, out-of-frame junctions, or ambiguous translated residues were removed. V3J clonotypes were defined by identical inferred V gene, J gene, and CDR3 amino acid sequence. Percentage overlap between repertoires was calculated by dividing the number of shared unique clonotypes by the size of the smaller repertoire. RTK rarefaction, the Chao1 estimator, and Recon v2.1 estimates of unobserved clonotypes were used to assess repertoire richness. Generation probabilities were computed with OLGA for all TCRbeta clonotypes obtained by the gDNA method from several donors. Not all clones reach the TCRdb copy of this immuneACCESS table, which keeps in-frame sequences only. Checked studies attribute under half of the gap to unresolved V genes and leave the rest unexplained. V and J calls and clone size are as listed in that table; D and trimming were resolved from the DNA. The sample data list 1.6 million or so clones, and around 98.5% of these were observed just once. In total, the top ten clones hold about 0.35% of the sample.

The donors were healthy, HIV-negative adults who had no recently reported acute infections or vaccinations. Every donor was a Caucasian adult residing in Nashville, Tennessee, USA. Magnetic negative selection was used to enrich CD4+ T cells, after which naive cells were positively selected on CD45RA and the negative fraction became the memory subset. After blood collection by leukapheresis, PBMCs were isolated using Ficoll-Histopaque density gradient centrifugation and then cryopreserved in the vapor phase of liquid nitrogen. Analytical flow cytometry was used to check the purity and quantity of every magnetically sorted T cell population. From each sorted fraction, genomic DNA was isolated and quantified by UV absorbance on a Nanodrop 2000c. On the study overall, not on this receptor specifically: Sampling was limited to blood, and TCR repertoires in tissue likely differ from TCR repertoires in blood. Compared with non-shared clonotypes, the clonotypes found in all four sorted-subset donors had higher generation probabilities. Pairwise subsampling led to the expectation that sequencing depth would affect the degree of clonotype sharing among donors. Incomplete sequencing was indicated by rarefaction of sorted-subset datasets, despite the large sequencing depth. Roughly 5% of naive CD4, around 4% of naive CD8, 2.3% of memory CD4, and more than 0.35% of memory CD8 clonotypes were shared across several donors. Larger estimated clonotype richness was generally found for naive subsets than for memory subsets. Because the study included only a small number of donors, the genetic and exposure-history diversity represented was limited.

The V gene is TRBV27 and the J gene is TRBJ1-5, with 11 junctional bases fitting TRBD1. This TCR came from a man aged 25-45 years in good health. Sequenced: naive CD4+ T cells sorted from blood. Explained via the paper, the cell subset or site label denotes: CD45RA+ positively selected. CDR3 reads: CASSPGQGARLPQHF. The DNA is TGTGCCAGCAGCCCCGGACAGGGGGCCCGGCTGCCCCAGCATTTT.